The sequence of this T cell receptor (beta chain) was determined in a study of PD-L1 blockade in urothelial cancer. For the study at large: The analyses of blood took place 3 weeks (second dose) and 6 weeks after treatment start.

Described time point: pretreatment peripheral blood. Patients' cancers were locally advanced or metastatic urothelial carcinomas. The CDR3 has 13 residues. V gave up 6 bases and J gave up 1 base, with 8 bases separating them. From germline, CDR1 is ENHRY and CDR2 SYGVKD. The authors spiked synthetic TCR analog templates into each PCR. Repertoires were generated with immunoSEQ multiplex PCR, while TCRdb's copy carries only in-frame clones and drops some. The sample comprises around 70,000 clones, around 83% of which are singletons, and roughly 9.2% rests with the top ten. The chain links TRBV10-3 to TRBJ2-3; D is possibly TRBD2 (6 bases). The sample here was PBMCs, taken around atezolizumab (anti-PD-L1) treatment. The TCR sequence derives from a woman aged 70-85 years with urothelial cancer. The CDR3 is CAIRSSGTDTQYF. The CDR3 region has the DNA TGTGCCATCAGGTCTAGCGGCACAGATACGCAGTATTTT.